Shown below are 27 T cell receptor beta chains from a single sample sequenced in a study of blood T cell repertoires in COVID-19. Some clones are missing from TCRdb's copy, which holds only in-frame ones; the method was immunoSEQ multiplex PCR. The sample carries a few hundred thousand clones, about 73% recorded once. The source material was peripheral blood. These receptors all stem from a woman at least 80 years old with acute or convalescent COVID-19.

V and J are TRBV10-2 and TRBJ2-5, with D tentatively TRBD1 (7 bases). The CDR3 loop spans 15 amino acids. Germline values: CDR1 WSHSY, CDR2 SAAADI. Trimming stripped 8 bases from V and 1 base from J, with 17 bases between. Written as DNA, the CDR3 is TGCGCCAGCCTCCCAGGGGGGCTCACCCAAGAGACCCAGTACTTC. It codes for CASLPGGLTQETQYF.

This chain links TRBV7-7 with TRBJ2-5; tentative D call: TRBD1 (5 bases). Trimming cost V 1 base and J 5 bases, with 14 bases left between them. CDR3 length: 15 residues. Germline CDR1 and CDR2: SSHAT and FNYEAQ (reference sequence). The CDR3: CASSLGQGIGETQYF. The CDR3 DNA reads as TGTGCCAGCAGCTTAGGGCAGGGTATAGGGGAGACCCAGTACTTC.

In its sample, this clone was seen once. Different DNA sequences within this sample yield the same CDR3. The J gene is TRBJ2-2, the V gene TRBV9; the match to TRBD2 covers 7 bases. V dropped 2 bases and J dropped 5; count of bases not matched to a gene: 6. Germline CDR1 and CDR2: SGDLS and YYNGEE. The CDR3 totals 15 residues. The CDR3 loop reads CASSVGGRNTGELFF. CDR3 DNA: TGTGCCAGCAGCGTTGGCGGGAGAAATACCGGGGAGCTGTTTTTT.

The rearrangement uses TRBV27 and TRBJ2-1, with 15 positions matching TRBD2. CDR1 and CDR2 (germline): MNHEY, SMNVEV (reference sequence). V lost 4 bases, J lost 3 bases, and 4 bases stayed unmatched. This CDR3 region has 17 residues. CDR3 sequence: CASSSGTSGGFYNEQFF. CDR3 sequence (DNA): TGTGCCAGCAGTTCAGGGACTAGCGGGGGGTTCTACAATGAGCAGTTCTTC.

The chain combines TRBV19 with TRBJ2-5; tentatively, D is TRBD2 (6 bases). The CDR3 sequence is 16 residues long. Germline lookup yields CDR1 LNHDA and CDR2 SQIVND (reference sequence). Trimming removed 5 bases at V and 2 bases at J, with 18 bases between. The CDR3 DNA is TGTGCCAGTAGTGCACCCTCCCGGGACTTACAAGAGACCCAGTACTTC. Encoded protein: CASSAPSRDLQETQYF.

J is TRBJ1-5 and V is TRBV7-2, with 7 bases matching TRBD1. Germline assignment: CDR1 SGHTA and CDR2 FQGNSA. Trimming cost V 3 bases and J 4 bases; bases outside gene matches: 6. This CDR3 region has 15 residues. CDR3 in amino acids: CASSLNRDRNQPQHF. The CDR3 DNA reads TGTGCCAGCAGCTTGAACCGGGACAGAAATCAGCCCCAGCATTTT.

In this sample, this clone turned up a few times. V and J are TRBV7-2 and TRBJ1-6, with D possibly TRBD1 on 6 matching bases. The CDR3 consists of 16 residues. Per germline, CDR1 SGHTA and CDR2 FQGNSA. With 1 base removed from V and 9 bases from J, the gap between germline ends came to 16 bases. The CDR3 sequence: CASSLGVGAWGSPLHF. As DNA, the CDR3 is TGTGCCAGCAGCTTAGGAGTGGGGGCCTGGGGTTCACCCCTCCACTTT.

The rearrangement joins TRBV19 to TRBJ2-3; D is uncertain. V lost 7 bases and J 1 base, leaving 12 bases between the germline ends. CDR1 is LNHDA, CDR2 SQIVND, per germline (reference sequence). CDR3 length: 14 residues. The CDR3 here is CASTSSARTDTQYF. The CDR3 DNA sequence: TGTGCCAGTACCTCCAGTGCCCGCACAGATACGCAGTATTTT.

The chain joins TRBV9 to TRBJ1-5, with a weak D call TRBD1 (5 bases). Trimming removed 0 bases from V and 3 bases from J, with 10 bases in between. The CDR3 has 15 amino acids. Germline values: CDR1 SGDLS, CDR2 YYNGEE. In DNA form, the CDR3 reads TGTGCCAGCAGCGTAGAAGCAGGGAACAATCAGCCCCAGCATTTT. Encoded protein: CASSVEAGNNQPQHF.

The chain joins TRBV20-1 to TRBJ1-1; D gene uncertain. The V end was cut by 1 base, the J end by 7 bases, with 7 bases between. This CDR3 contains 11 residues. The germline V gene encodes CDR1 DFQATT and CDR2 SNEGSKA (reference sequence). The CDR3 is CSARGGIEAFF. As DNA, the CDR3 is TGCAGTGCTAGAGGAGGGATTGAAGCTTTCTTT.

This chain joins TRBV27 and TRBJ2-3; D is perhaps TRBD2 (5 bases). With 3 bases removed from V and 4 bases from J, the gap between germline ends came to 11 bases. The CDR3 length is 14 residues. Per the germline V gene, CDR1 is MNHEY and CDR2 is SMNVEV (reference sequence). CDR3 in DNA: TGTGCCAGCAGTTTTAGCCTAGCCTCAGATACGCAGTATTTT. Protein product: CASSFSLASDTQYF.

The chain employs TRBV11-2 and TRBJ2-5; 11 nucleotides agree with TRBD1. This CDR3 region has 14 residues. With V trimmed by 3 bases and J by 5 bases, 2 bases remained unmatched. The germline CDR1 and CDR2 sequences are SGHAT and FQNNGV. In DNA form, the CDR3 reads TGTGCCAGCAGCTTGGACAGGGGGCTTGAGACCCAGTACTTC. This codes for CASSLDRGLETQYF.

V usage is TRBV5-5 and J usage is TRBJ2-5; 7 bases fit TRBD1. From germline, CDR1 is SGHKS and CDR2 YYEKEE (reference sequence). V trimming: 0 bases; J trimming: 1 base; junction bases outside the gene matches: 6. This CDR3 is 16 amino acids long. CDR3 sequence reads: CASSLALQGTQETQYF. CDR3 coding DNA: TGTGCCAGCAGCTTGGCCTTACAGGGGACCCAAGAGACCCAGTACTTC.

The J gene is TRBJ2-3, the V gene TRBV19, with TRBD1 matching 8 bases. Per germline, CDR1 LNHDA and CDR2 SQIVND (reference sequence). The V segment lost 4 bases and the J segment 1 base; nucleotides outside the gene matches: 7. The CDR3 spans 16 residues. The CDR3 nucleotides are TGTGCCAGTAGTACGCAGGGGGCTCTTCGCACAGATACGCAGTATTTT. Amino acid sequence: CASSTQGALRTDTQYF.

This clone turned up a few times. The CDR3 spells CASSLAGAASNTEAFF. In DNA, the CDR3 is TGTGCCAGCAGCTTGGCCGGAGCAGCCTCCAACACTGAAGCTTTCTTT. The chain links TRBV5-4 to TRBJ1-1; D call uncertain. The V end lost 0 bases, the J end lost 2 bases, and 14 bases lay between the germline ends. CDR3 length: 16 amino acids. Germline CDR1 reads SGHNT; CDR2 reads YYREEE (reference sequence).

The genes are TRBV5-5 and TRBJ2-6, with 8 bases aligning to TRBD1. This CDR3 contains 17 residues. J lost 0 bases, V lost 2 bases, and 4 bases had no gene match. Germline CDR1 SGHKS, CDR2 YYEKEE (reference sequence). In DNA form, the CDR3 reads TGTGCCAGCAGCTTCGACAGGGGTGGCTCTGGGGCCAACGTCCTGACTTTC. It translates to CASSFDRGGSGANVLTF. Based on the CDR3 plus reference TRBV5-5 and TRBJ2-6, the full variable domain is DAGVTQSPTHLIKTRGQQVTLRCSPISGHKSVSWYQQVLGQGPQFIFQYYEKEERGRGNFPDRFSARQFPNYSSELNVNALLLGDSALYLCASSFDRGGSGANVLTFGAGSRLTVL.

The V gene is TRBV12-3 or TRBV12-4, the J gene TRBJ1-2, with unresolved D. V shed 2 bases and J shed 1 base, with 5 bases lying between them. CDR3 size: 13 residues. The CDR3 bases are TGTGCCAGCAGTTTATTTCGTAACTATGGCTACACCTTC. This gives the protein CASSLFRNYGYTF.

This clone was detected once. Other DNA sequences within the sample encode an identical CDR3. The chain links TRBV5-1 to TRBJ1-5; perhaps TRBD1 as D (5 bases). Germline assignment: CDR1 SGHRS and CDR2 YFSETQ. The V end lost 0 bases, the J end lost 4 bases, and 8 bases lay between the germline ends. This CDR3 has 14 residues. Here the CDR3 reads CASSLEAGNQPQHF. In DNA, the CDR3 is TGCGCCAGCAGCTTGGAAGCAGGGAATCAGCCCCAGCATTTT.

CDR3 bases: TGCAGTGCTCAGGGAAACACTGAAGCTTTCTTT. Translated: CSAQGNTEAFF. V and J are TRBV20-1 and TRBJ1-1; D perhaps matches TRBD1 (5 bases). CDR3 length equals 11 residues. Germline values: CDR1 DFQATT, CDR2 SNEGSKA (reference sequence). The germline V and J ends were trimmed by 5 bases and 2 bases, with 6 bases remaining between them.

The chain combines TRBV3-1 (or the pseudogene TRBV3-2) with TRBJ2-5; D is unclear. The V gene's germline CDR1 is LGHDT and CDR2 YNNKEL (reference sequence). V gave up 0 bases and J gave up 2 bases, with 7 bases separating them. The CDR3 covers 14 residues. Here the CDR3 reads CASSQDPQQETQYF. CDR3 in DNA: TGTGCCAGCAGCCAAGACCCCCAACAAGAGACCCAGTACTTC.

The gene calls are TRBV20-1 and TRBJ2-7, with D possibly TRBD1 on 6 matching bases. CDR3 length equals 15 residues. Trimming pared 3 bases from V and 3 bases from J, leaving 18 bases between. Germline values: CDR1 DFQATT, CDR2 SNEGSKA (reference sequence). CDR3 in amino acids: CSASPFDRPLYEQYF. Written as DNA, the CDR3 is TGCAGTGCTAGTCCCTTTGACAGGCCACTCTACGAGCAGTACTTC.

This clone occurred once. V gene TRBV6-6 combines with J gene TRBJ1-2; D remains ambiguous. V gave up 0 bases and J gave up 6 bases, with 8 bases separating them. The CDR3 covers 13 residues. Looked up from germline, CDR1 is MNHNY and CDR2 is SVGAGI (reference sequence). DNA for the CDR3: TGTGCCAGCAGTTACTCAGAGGGCGATGGCTACACCTTC. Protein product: CASSYSEGDGYTF.

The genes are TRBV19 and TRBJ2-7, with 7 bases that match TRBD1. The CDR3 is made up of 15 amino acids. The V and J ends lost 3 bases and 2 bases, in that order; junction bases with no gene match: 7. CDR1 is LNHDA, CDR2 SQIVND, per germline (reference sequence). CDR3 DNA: TGTGCCAGTAGTATCTTCCGGACAGGAGCCTACGAGCAGTACTTC. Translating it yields CASSIFRTGAYEQYF.

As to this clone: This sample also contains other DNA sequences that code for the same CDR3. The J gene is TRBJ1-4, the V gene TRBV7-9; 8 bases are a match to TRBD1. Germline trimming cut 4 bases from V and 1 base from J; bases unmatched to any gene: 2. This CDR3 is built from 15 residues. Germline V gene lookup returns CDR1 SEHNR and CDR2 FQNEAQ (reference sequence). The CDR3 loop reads CASSSTGGTNEKLFF. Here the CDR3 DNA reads TGTGCCAGCAGCTCTACAGGGGGAACTAATGAAAAACTGTTTTTT.

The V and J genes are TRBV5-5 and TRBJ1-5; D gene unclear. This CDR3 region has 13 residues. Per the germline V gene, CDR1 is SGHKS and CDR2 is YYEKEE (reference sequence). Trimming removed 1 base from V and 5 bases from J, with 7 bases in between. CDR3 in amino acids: CASSLSRDQPQHF. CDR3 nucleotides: TGTGCCAGCAGCTTGTCTCGGGATCAGCCCCAGCATTTT.

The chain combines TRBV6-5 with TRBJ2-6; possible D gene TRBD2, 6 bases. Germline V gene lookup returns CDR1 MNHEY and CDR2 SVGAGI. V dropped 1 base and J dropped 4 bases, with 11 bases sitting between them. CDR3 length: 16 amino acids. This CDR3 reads CASSYWRETGANVLTF. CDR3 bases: TGTGCCAGCAGTTACTGGAGGGAAACGGGGGCCAACGTCCTGACTTTC.

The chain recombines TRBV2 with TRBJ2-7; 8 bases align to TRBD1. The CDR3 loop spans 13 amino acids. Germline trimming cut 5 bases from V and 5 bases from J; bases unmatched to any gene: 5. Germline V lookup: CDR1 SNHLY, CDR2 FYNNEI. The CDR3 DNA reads TGTGCCAGCAGTAGTCACAGGGGGAACGAGCAGTACTTC. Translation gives CASSSHRGNEQYF. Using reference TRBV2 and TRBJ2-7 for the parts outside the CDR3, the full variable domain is EPEVTQTPSHQVTQMGQEVILRCVPISNHLYFYWYRQILGQKVEFLVSFYNNEISEKSEIFDDQFSVERPDGSNFTLKIRSTKLEDSAMYFCASSSHRGNEQYFGPGTRLTVT.